These 6 T cell receptor beta chains were all obtained from the same sample, sequenced in a study of spatial heterogeneity in lung cancer. The time point is: sample taken at primary tumor resection. TCRdb reanalysed the 5' RACE reads using MiXCR and keeps one entry per CDR3 protein. The sample holds around 87,000 distinct CDR3 sequences, around 12% seen once. The specimen was PBMCs, collected at surgery. The origin of the receptors is a male donor with early-stage non-small cell lung cancer.

This clonotype has a count of ten or more. V usage is TRBV7-9 and J usage is TRBJ2-3, with 9 bases fitting TRBD2. CDR3 length equals 15 residues. Looked up from germline, CDR1 is SEHNR and CDR2 is FQNEAQ (reference sequence). Unmatched junction bases numbered 7, after V lost 5 bases and J lost 4 bases. The CDR3 bases are TGTGCCAGCAGCATACTAGCGGGCATCGCAGATACGCAGTATTTT. It encodes CASSILAGIADTQYF.

This rearrangement joins TRBV5-5 to TRBJ2-2; 7 nucleotides line up with TRBD1. V was pared by 0 bases and J by 0 bases, with 2 bases of the junction left unmatched. This CDR3 has 16 residues. CDR1 is SGHKS and CDR2 is YYEKEE in the germline V gene (reference sequence). Here the CDR3 DNA reads TGTGCCAGCAGCTTGGACAGGGGCTCGAACACCGGGGAGCTGTTTTTT. Its translation is CASSLDRGSNTGELFF. The variable domain in full, completed from reference TRBV5-5 and TRBJ2-2, reads DAGVTQSPTHLIKTRGQQVTLRCSPISGHKSVSWYQQVLGQGPQFIFQYYEKEERGRGNFPDRFSARQFPNYSSELNVNALLLGDSALYLCASSLDRGSNTGELFFGEGSRLTVL.

The rearrangement links TRBV4-3 to TRBJ2-7, with TRBD1 identical over 7 bases. The length of the CDR3 is 15 residues. CDR1 is LGHNA, CDR2 YSLEER, per germline. The ends lost 3 bases at V and 4 bases at J; junction bases unmatched: 9. The CDR3 is CASSQGRDSLYEQYF. The CDR3 DNA reads as TGCGCCAGCAGCCAGGGTCGGGACAGCCTTTACGAGCAGTACTTC.

This clonotype has at least ten counts. CDR3: CASSLNTGGTDTQYF. CDR3 in DNA: TGTGCCAGCAGCTTAAATACGGGGGGCACAGATACGCAGTATTTT. The chain has TRBV7-3 and TRBJ2-3; tentative D call: TRBD2 (6 bases). Germline V gene lookup returns CDR1 SGHTA and CDR2 FQGTGA. The CDR3 consists of 15 residues. Trimming cost V 1 base and J 1 base, with 9 bases left between them.

The genes are TRBV20-1 and TRBJ2-3; the D is unclear. The germline CDR1 and CDR2 sequences are DFQATT and SNEGSKA (reference sequence). Trimming shortened V by 0 bases and J by 0 bases, and 10 bases separated the two germline ends. The CDR3 extends over 15 amino acids. CDR3 nucleotides: TGCAGTGCTAGAGATAACGCCCTCAGCACAGATACGCAGTATTTT. Translating gives CSARDNALSTDTQYF.

The CDR3, as DNA: TGTGCCAGCGCCCCATCAGGCACAACTAATGAAAAACTGTTTTTT. Its protein is CASAPSGTTNEKLFF. The chain is built from TRBV9 and TRBJ1-4; D remains unclear. The CDR3 extends over 15 amino acids. The V gene lost 7 bases and the J gene lost 0 bases, with 13 bases spanning the gap. Germline V gene data show CDR1 as SGDLS and CDR2 as YYNGEE.